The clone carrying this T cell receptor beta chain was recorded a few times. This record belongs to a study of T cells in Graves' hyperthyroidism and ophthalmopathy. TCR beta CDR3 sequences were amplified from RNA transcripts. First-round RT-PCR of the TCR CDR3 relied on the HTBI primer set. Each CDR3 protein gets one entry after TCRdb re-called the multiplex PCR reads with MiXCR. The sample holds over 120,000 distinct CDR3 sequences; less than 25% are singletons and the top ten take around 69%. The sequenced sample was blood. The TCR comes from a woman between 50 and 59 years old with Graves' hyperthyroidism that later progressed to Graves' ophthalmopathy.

The CDR3, as DNA: TGTGCCAGCAGCTTCGCCGGGACAGAAAATGAAAAACTGTTTTTT. Residues: CASSFAGTENEKLFF. The rearrangement links TRBV7-9 to TRBJ1-4, with 7 nucleotides matching TRBD1. V lost 3 bases to trimming and J lost 5 bases; unmatched junction nucleotides: 6. CDR1 and CDR2 (germline): SEHNR, FQNEAQ (reference sequence). The CDR3 length is 15 residues.